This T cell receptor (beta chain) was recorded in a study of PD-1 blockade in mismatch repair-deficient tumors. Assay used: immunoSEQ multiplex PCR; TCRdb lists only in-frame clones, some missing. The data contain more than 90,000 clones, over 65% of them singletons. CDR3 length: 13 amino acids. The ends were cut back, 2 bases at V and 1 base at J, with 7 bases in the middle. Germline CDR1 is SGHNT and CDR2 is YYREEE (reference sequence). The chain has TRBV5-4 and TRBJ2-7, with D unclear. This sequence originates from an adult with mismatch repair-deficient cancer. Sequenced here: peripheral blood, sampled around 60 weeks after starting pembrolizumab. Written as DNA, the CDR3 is TGTGCCAGCAGCTTCTTGGGTTCCTACGAGCAGTACTTC. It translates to CASSFLGSYEQYF.